Below, 8 T cell receptor beta chains from the same sample are listed, as sequenced in a study of cytotoxic CD8 clonotypes in ibrutinib-treated CLL. Only in-frame clones appear in the TCRdb table, and some are missing; sequencing was by immunoSEQ multiplex PCR. This sample has about 49,000 clones, with more than 45% found just once. Sequenced here: PBMCs, sampled after 12 months of ibrutinib treatment. The receptors derive from a human donor with chronic lymphocytic leukemia.

This clone has just a few counts. The genes are TRBV7-9 and TRBJ2-1; D possibly corresponds to TRBD1 (6 bases). Germline V gene data show CDR1 as SEHNR and CDR2 as FQNEAQ (reference sequence). The CDR3 runs to 15 residues. V was shortened by 4 bases and J by 3 bases, with 13 bases between the two germline ends. The CDR3 DNA reads TGTGCCAGCAGCTCCAGGACAGCCCTCTACAATGAGCAGTTCTTC. It specifies CASSSRTALYNEQFF. Filled out from reference TRBV7-9 and TRBJ2-1, the complete variable domain reads DTGVSQNPRHKITKRGQNVTFRCDPISEHNRLYWYRQTLGQGPEFLTYFQNEAQLEKSRLLSDRFSAERPKGSFSTLEIQRTEQGDSAMYLCASSSRTALYNEQFFGPGTRLTVL.

The chain carries TRBV9 and TRBJ2-5; 7 positions match TRBD2. Germline V gene lookup returns CDR1 SGDLS and CDR2 YYNGEE. The trim removed 0 bases at V and 4 bases at J, leaving 6 bases unmatched. The CDR3 totals 15 residues. The CDR3 sequence: CASSVGSLAGETQYF. Here the CDR3 DNA reads TGTGCCAGCAGCGTAGGGTCCTTAGCGGGAGAGACCCAGTACTTC.

This clone occurred a few times. This chain uses TRBV19 with TRBJ1-2; weak D call: TRBD1 (5 bases). Deletions cut 2 bases from V and 4 bases from J, with 17 bases between. The germline gives CDR1 LNHDA, CDR2 SQIVND (reference sequence). The CDR3 spans 16 residues. The CDR3 DNA reads as TGTGCCAGTAGTATATCTCAGGGTCTCATACCCTATGGCTACACCTTC. Translated, it gives CASSISQGLIPYGYTF.

V is TRBV7-8 and J is TRBJ1-5, with 12 bases fitting TRBD1. V lost 8 bases to trimming and J lost 0 bases; unmatched junction nucleotides: 5. The CDR3 contains 16 residues. CDR1 and CDR2 (germline): SGHVS, FQNEAQ. The CDR3 here is CASSGTGGYSNQPQHF. DNA for the CDR3: TGTGCCAGCTCCGGGACAGGGGGCTATAGCAATCAGCCCCAGCATTTT.

This chain connects TRBV5-1 to TRBJ2-7, with 7 bases lining up with TRBD1. Germline V gene sequence: CDR1 SGHRS, CDR2 YFSETQ. V was pared by 4 bases and J by 2 bases, with 9 bases of the junction left unmatched. The CDR3 spans 15 residues. The CDR3, as DNA: TGCGCCAGCAGCACCGGGACAGCGGATACCTACGAGCAGTACTTC. Residues: CASSTGTADTYEQYF.

The chain employs TRBV4-1 and TRBJ2-5; D gene uncertain. Germline-derived CDR1 and CDR2 are MGHRA and YSYEKL. The CDR3 consists of 17 residues. The ends were cut back, 0 bases at V and 5 bases at J, with 19 bases in the middle. Here the CDR3 DNA reads TGCGCCAGCAGCCAAGACCACTTCTGGTCAAAGACGGAGACCCAGTACTTC. Translation: CASSQDHFWSKTETQYF.

The genes are TRBV7-2 and TRBJ1-1, with no clear D. Trimming left V 2 bases short and J 1 base short, with 5 bases between. The length of the CDR3 is 13 residues. Germline assignment: CDR1 SGHTA and CDR2 FQGNSA. CDR3 sequence: CASSLYENTEAFF. The CDR3 DNA sequence: TGTGCCAGCAGCTTATATGAGAACACTGAAGCTTTCTTT.

The chain uses TRBV7-6 and TRBJ2-2; D is ambiguous. Germline CDR1 is SGHVS and CDR2 is FNYEAQ. The CDR3 extends over 12 amino acids. Trimming stripped 4 bases from V and 0 bases from J, with 0 bases between. As DNA, the CDR3 is TGTGCCAGCAGCTCGAACACCGGGGAGCTGTTTTTT. It encodes CASSSNTGELFF.